What follows are 20 T cell receptor beta chains derived from one specimen sequenced in a study of neurological immune-mediated disorders. TCRdb reanalysed the 5' RACE reads using MiXCR and keeps one entry per CDR3 protein. The sample holds 50,000 or so distinct CDR3 sequences; over 9.5% are singletons and the top ten take 1.5% to 2%. Specimen: PBMCs. These receptors were collected from a man between 60 and 70 years old in good health.

This clonotype was seen once. The junction differs from germline at one of its ends, possibly a read error. The chain combines TRBV4-3 with TRBJ1-6; D not resolved. The CDR3 is 16 amino acids. CDR1 LGHNA and CDR2 YSLEER come from the germline V gene. CDR3 protein: CASSYYSGTVNSPIHF. CDR3 nucleotides: TGCGCCAGCAGCTACTACAGTGGAACGGTTAATTCACCCATCCACTTT.

The J gene is TRBJ2-5, the V gene TRBV7-2; 12 positions agree with TRBD2. V shed 5 bases and J 2 bases; nucleotides not matched to a gene: 6. This CDR3 is 16 amino acids long. CDR1 and CDR2 from the germline V gene are SGHTA and FQGNSA. CDR3 nucleotides: TGTGCCAGCAGCGCCGGCACTAGCGGGGGGCAAGAGACCCAGTACTTC. Residues: CASSAGTSGGQETQYF.

This clonotype was observed at least ten times. CDR3 sequence reads: CATGPRLNTEAFF. CDR3 coding DNA: TGTGCCACCGGACCCCGTTTGAACACTGAAGCTTTCTTT. The chain links TRBV7-2 to TRBJ1-1; D not certain. The CDR3 is 13 amino acids. CDR1 SGHTA and CDR2 FQGNSA come from the germline V gene. V lost 10 bases and J lost 0, with 12 bases in between.

This clonotype occurred many times. The gene calls are TRBV12-3 or TRBV12-4 and TRBJ2-7, with TRBD1 as a possible D gene (6 bases). Trimming cost V 6 bases and J 0 bases, with 9 bases left between them. The CDR3 is 13 amino acids. CDR3 sequence (DNA): TGTGCCAGCAGCCTGGACAGCTCCTACGAGCAGTACTTC. It codes for CASSLDSSYEQYF.

This clonotype was counted only a few times. A much more abundant neighbour one base away suggests this may be a read error. The chain uses TRBV27 and TRBJ2-7; D is unclear. The CDR3 has 13 amino acids. Germline lookup yields CDR1 MNHEY and CDR2 SMNVEV (reference sequence). V lost 6 bases to trimming and J lost 9 bases, with 18 bases between them. In DNA form, the CDR3 reads TGTGCCAGCAGCCTACCTCCAACCCCGGGGCAGTACTTC. Its protein is CASSLPPTPGQYF.

This clonotype was recorded many times. A junction end diverges from the germline sequence, so it may reflect a read error. The J gene is TRBJ1-1, the V gene TRBV20-1; D remains ambiguous. CDR1 DFQATT and CDR2 SNEGSKA come from the germline V gene (reference sequence). CDR3 length: 11 amino acids. CDR3 in amino acids: CSGRQNTEAFF. The CDR3 DNA reads as TGCAGTGGTAGACAGAACACTGAAGCTTTCTTT.

In this sample, this clonotype turned up a few times. The chain is built from TRBV9 and TRBJ2-5, with 7 bases fitting TRBD1. Germline CDR1 is SGDLS and CDR2 is YYNGEE. Trimming took 4 bases from V and 0 from J; bases not matched to a gene: 6. This CDR3 region has 15 residues. The CDR3 DNA sequence: TGTGCCAGCAGCCCTGGGACAGCGTACCAAGAGACCCAGTACTTC. It specifies CASSPGTAYQETQYF.

This clonotype was picked up many times. The chain employs TRBV25-1 and TRBJ2-1; D ambiguous. CDR3 length equals 15 residues. Germline V gives CDR1 MGHDK, CDR2 SYGVNS. V was clipped by 3 bases and J by 6 bases, with 15 bases between them. The CDR3 coding sequence is TGTGCCAGCAGTGATGGGCAGCGCCGCGCCAATGAGCAGTTCTTC. Translation: CASSDGQRRANEQFF.

The CDR3 reads CASSNTYEQYF. In nucleotides, the CDR3 is TGTGCCAGCAGCAACACCTACGAGCAGTACTTC. The V and J genes are TRBV12-3 or TRBV12-4 and TRBJ2-1; D remains ambiguous. TRBJ2-7 matches the DNA end more closely, so the J call is doubtful. The CDR3 length is 11 residues.

As for this clonotype: The junction shows a germline mismatch at one end, possibly a read error. The chain carries TRBV18 and TRBJ2-7; 10 positions agree with TRBD1. This CDR3 spans 13 amino acids. Germline assignment: CDR1 KGHSH and CDR2 LQKENI. Here the CDR3 DNA reads TGTGCCAGCTCACCTGACAGGGGGCTTTCTCATTCATTC. Amino acids: CASSPDRGLSHSF.

The rearrangement uses TRBV12-3 or TRBV12-4 and TRBJ2-5; TRBD2 agrees at 13 bases. The trim removed 6 bases at V and 3 bases at J, leaving 1 base unmatched. The CDR3 is 14 residues long. The CDR3 DNA is TGTGCCAGCAGAGGACTAGCGGGGGAAGAGACCCAGTACTTC. This gives the protein CASRGLAGEETQYF.

With regard to this clonotype: Possible read error: a much larger clone is one base away. This chain uses TRBV6-2 or TRBV6-3 with TRBJ1-5; 8 positions match TRBD1. Germline loops: CDR1 MNHEY, CDR2 SVGEGT. The CDR3 sequence is 13 residues long. The CDR3 region is CVSRGQVNQPQHF. The CDR3 bases are TGTGTCAGCAGGGGACAGGTAAATCAGCCCCAGCATTTT.

This clonotype came up a few times. The V call is TRBV18, the J call TRBJ1-1; TRBD1 is a possible D gene (5 bases). With 1 base removed from V and 3 bases from J, the gap between germline ends came to 9 bases. The CDR3 runs 14 residues. Germline V gene sequence: CDR1 KGHSH, CDR2 LQKENI. CDR3 coding DNA: TGTGCCAGCTCACCACTTGTGGGGGACACTGAAGCTTTCTTT. Protein: CASSPLVGDTEAFF.

This clonotype has a count of ten or more. The V gene is TRBV7-2, the J gene TRBJ1-4, with 8 nucleotides matching TRBD1. The trim removed 5 bases at V and 8 bases at J, leaving 10 bases unmatched. Germline CDR1 is SGHTA and CDR2 is FQGNSA. This CDR3 is built from 15 residues. DNA for the CDR3: TGTGCCAGCAGCCCTCCCGGGACAGGTCGAGAAAAACTGTTTTTT. It is translated as CASSPPGTGREKLFF.

Many counts were recorded for this clonotype. The V gene is TRBV7-6, the J gene TRBJ1-3; D is ambiguous. The germline V and J ends were trimmed by 0 bases and 2 bases, with 5 bases remaining between them. Per germline, CDR1 SGHVS and CDR2 FNYEAQ. The CDR3 totals 14 residues. The CDR3 loop reads CASSLAQTGNTIYF. The CDR3 DNA reads TGTGCCAGCAGCTTAGCCCAAACTGGAAACACCATATATTTT. Filled out from reference TRBV7-6 and TRBJ1-3, the complete variable domain reads GAGVSQSPRYKVTKRGQDVALRCDPISGHVSLYWYRQALGQGPEFLTYFNYEAQQDKSGLPNDRFSAERPEGSISTLTIQRTEQRDSAMYRCASSLAQTGNTIYFGEGSWLTVV.

Concerning this clonotype itself: A read error may account for a junction end that differs from germline. The chain combines TRBV6-5 with TRBJ1-6; D not certain. In germline, CDR1 is MNHEY, CDR2 SVGAGI. The CDR3 runs 18 residues. CDR3 in amino acids: CASSYSPVLSSYNSPLYF. The CDR3, as DNA: TGTGCAAGCAGTTACTCACCAGTCCTGAGCTCCTATAATTCACCCCTCTACTTT.

This clonotype was seen repeatedly, ten times or more. The J gene is TRBJ1-2, the V gene TRBV5-1; TRBD1 aligns across 8 bases. Per the germline V gene, CDR1 is SGHRS and CDR2 is YFSETQ. With V trimmed by 4 bases and J by 3 bases, 5 bases remained unmatched. The CDR3 extends over 14 amino acids. Here the CDR3 reads CASSRGQGDYGYTF. CDR3 DNA: TGCGCCAGCAGCCGCGGACAGGGTGACTATGGCTACACCTTC. The whole variable domain, remainder taken from reference TRBV5-1 and TRBJ1-2, is KAGVTQTPRYLIKTRGQQVTLSCSPISGHRSVSWYQQTPGQGLQFLFEYFSETQRNKGNFPGRFSGRQFSNSRSEMNVSTLELGDSALYLCASSRGQGDYGYTFGSGTRLTVV.

This clonotype was recorded at least ten times. CDR3 coding DNA: TGTGCCAGCAGCTCTTCCGGGACATTCTACGAGCAGTACTTC. It encodes CASSSSGTFYEQYF. V gene TRBV7-9 combines with J gene TRBJ2-7, with a tentative D call TRBD1 (6 bases). V shed 4 bases and J shed 3 bases, with 13 bases lying between them. There are 14 residues in the CDR3. Germline CDR1 reads SEHNR; CDR2 reads FQNEAQ (reference sequence).

This clonotype was found many times. The junction differs from germline at one of its ends, possibly a read error. V and J are TRBV6-2 or TRBV6-3 and TRBJ1-5; no clear D gene. The CDR3 spans 13 residues. The germline gives CDR1 MNHEY, CDR2 SVGEGT. CDR3 coding DNA: TGTGCCAGCACTTACTCGTCCAATCAGCCCCAGCATTTT. Protein product: CASTYSSNQPQHF.

This clonotype was seen repeatedly, ten times or more. The J gene is TRBJ2-6, the V gene TRBV20-1, with D maybe TRBD1 (5 bases). The CDR3 length is 14 residues. Germline lookup yields CDR1 DFQATT and CDR2 SNEGSKA (reference sequence). V lost 5 bases and J 0 bases, leaving 8 bases between the germline ends. CDR3 residues: CSALDTSGANVLTF. CDR3 coding DNA: TGCAGTGCTTTGGACACCTCTGGGGCCAACGTCCTGACTTTC.